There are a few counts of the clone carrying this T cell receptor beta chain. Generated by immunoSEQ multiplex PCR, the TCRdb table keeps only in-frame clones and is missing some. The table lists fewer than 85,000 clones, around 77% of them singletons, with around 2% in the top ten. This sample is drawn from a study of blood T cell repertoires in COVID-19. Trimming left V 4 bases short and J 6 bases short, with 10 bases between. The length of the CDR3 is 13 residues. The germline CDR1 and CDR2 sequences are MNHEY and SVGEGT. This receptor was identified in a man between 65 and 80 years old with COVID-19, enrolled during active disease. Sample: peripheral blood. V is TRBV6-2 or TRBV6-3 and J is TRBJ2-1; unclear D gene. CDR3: CASSLVRFNEQFF. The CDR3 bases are TGTGCCAGCAGTTTGGTCAGGTTCAATGAGCAGTTCTTC.